This TCR beta chain emerged from a study of cytomegalovirus exposure and HLA in healthy donors. About the research overall: Unique TCRs from HLA-typed donors, 85 million to 100 million of them, were held in an early data release. Study-wide points: CMV antigen specificity of three CMV-associated chains was confirmed in vitro. Near-uniform donor sequencing depth was presumed by presence/absence analyses.

The PCR had 60 Vbeta and 13 Jbeta primers. Sequencing used immunoSEQ multiplex PCR; TCRdb keeps in-frame clones, though not all of them. There are about 150,000 clones in the sample; roughly 77% occur only once, and over 6% lies in the top ten. In this sample, this clone turned up once. What it binds is not known. The sequenced material came from PBMCs. The sequence was collected from a man aged 25-45 years in good health and CMV-seropositive.

This CDR3 reads CASNPLQGNTGELFF. The CDR3 DNA reads TGTGCCAGCAACCCCCTCCAGGGGAACACCGGGGAGCTGTTTTTT. The rearrangement uses TRBV9 and TRBJ2-2; D perhaps matches TRBD1 (5 bases). Germline V CDR1 and CDR2: SGDLS, YYNGEE. The CDR3 is 15 amino acids. With 6 bases removed from V and 1 base from J, the gap between germline ends came to 13 bases.